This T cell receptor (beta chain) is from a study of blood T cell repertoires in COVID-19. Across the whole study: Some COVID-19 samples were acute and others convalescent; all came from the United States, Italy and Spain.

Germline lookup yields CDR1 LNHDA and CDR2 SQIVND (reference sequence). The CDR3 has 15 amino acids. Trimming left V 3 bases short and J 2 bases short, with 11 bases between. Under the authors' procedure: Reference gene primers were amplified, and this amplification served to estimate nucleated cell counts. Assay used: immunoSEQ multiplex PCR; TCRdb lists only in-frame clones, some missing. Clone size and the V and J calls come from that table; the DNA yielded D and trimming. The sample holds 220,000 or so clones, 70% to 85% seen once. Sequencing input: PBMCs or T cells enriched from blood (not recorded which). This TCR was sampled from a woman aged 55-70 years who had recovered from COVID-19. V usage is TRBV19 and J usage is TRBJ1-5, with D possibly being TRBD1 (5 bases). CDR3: CASSIGGDGNQPQHF. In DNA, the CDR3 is TGTGCCAGTAGTATTGGGGGGGACGGCAATCAGCCCCAGCATTTT.